This T cell receptor beta chain was found in a study of T cell responses to AZD1222 COVID-19 vaccine. Study results and caveats: Donors were chiefly white British, with a greater number of females, and clonal diversity was perhaps underestimated. Compared with day 0, the breadth and depth of the Spike-specific TCR repertoire rose significantly after two doses of AZD1222. Repertoires in all cases were sampled only once the peak T cell response had passed. Reports say nearly half of spike-specific TCRs go after unmutated variant regions.

V lost 5 bases to trimming and J lost 5 bases; unmatched junction nucleotides: 2. Germline V gene lookup returns CDR1 GTSNPN and CDR2 SVGIG (reference sequence). CDR3 length: 11 residues. Sequencing was performed with immunoSEQ multiplex PCR; in TCRdb, only in-frame clones are kept and a portion is missing. The table lists about 70,000 clones, 70% to 90% of them singletons. With respect to this clone: Antigen unknown.

The genes are TRBV30 and TRBJ1-1, with TRBD1 identical over 7 bases. The sample in question was peripheral blood, obtained 28 days after the second dose of the MenACWY control vaccine. The receptor comes from an adult who received the MenACWY meningococcal vaccine as a control. CDR3 sequence reads: CAWLQGTEAFF. The CDR3, as DNA: TGTGCCTGGCTACAGGGGACTGAAGCTTTCTTT.